These 27 T cell receptor beta chains came from one sample sequenced in a study of cytomegalovirus exposure and HLA in healthy donors (dated by TCRdb to the late 2010s). The library was generated by the immunoSEQ multiplex PCR assay. For the multiplex PCR, a mixture combining 60 forward primers for TCR Vbeta segments and 13 reverse primers for TCR Jbeta segments was used. Imported from immuneACCESS, the table was reduced by TCRdb to in-frame sequences with V and J called. These copies leave out some clones; in studies compared against another copy, an unresolved V gene accounts for under half, and the cause of the remainder is not known. The sample records around 30,000 clones, about 86% of which are singletons. The leading ten clones occupy approximately 2.6% of the sample. The sample taken for sequencing was PBMCs. These receptors were taken from a boy between 5 and 17 years old in good health and CMV-seronegative.

J is TRBJ2-1 and V is TRBV11-2; TRBD2 matches 7 bases. This CDR3 comprises 14 residues. The germline V gene encodes CDR1 SGHAT and CDR2 FQNNGV. Germline trimming cut 3 bases from V and 4 bases from J; bases unmatched to any gene: 3. This CDR3 reads CASSLLAVYNEQFF. CDR3 sequence (DNA): TGTGCCAGCAGCTTGCTAGCGGTGTACAATGAGCAGTTCTTC.

The rearrangement uses TRBV2 and TRBJ2-3; 7 nucleotides match TRBD1. This CDR3 has 17 amino acids. Germline V gene lookup returns CDR1 SNHLY and CDR2 FYNNEI. After removal of 0 bases from V and 5 bases from J, the junction contained 11 bases not matched to a gene. CDR3 loop: CASSEAEQGLYLDTQYF. In DNA, the CDR3 is TGTGCCAGCAGTGAAGCGGAACAGGGGCTCTACCTAGATACGCAGTATTTT. Combining the CDR3 with reference TRBV2 and TRBJ2-3 gives the whole variable domain EPEVTQTPSHQVTQMGQEVILRCVPISNHLYFYWYRQILGQKVEFLVSFYNNEISEKSEIFDDQFSVERPDGSNFTLKIRSTKLEDSAMYFCASSEAEQGLYLDTQYFGPGTRLTVL.

This chain joins TRBV6-1 and TRBJ1-2; unclear D gene. The ends were cut back, 3 bases at V and 0 bases at J, with 8 bases in the middle. Germline V gene lookup returns CDR1 MNHNS and CDR2 SASEGT. The length of the CDR3 is 14 residues. DNA for the CDR3: TGTGCCAGCAGTGAGAAAGCGTCTAACTATGGCTACACCTTC. Translation: CASSEKASNYGYTF.

The V gene is TRBV15, the J gene TRBJ1-1; no definite D call. The CDR3 contains 17 residues. The germline V gene encodes CDR1 LNHNV and CDR2 YYDKDF (reference sequence). V was shortened by 0 bases and J by 4 bases, with 18 bases between the two germline ends. The CDR3: CATSRDKALGGGTEAFF. CDR3 coding DNA: TGTGCCACCAGCAGAGATAAAGCCCTGGGAGGCGGCACTGAAGCTTTCTTT.

This rearrangement joins TRBV19 to TRBJ1-1, with TRBD1 matching over 8 bases. V lost 7 bases and J lost 1; bases outside the gene matches: 8. CDR1 LNHDA and CDR2 SQIVND come from the germline V gene (reference sequence). This CDR3 region has 15 residues. CDR3 coding DNA: TGTGCCAGTAAGTTGCGACAGGGGACGAACACTGAAGCTTTCTTT. Encoded protein: CASKLRQGTNTEAFF.

This chain links TRBV18 with TRBJ2-5; D call uncertain. Trimming stripped 0 bases from V and 2 bases from J, with 4 bases between. Germline CDR1 is KGHSH and CDR2 is LQKENI. This CDR3 is built from 13 residues. The CDR3 region is CASSPPTQETQYF. The CDR3 nucleotides read TGTGCCAGCTCACCACCTACTCAAGAGACCCAGTACTTC.

This clone was picked up a small number of times. This chain links TRBV6-1 with TRBJ1-1, with no clear D. CDR1 MNHNS and CDR2 SASEGT come from the germline V gene. The CDR3 extends over 12 amino acids. V lost 7 bases and J lost 2, with 8 bases in between. CDR3 region: CASIGGNTEAFF. The CDR3 DNA follows: TGTGCCAGCATAGGCGGCAACACTGAAGCTTTCTTT.

V usage is TRBV6-4 and J usage is TRBJ2-3; TRBD2 aligns across 10 bases. J lost 4 bases, V lost 6 bases, and 7 bases had no gene match. CDR1 MRHNA and CDR2 SNTAGT come from the germline V gene. This CDR3 is 15 amino acids long. The CDR3 DNA reads TGTGCCAGCAGCGCCCTAGCGGGGGAGTCAGATACGCAGTATTTT. This translates into CASSALAGESDTQYF.

The chain is built from TRBV5-1 and TRBJ2-5, with 8 bases lining up with TRBD2. CDR3 length: 14 amino acids. The V gene's germline CDR1 is SGHRS and CDR2 YFSETQ. With 4 bases clipped from V and 2 bases from J, the junction kept 4 bases outside the gene matches. CDR3 in amino acids: CASSPRLAQETQYF. DNA of the CDR3: TGCGCCAGCAGCCCGCGACTAGCGCAAGAGACCCAGTACTTC.

This chain joins TRBV5-4 and TRBJ2-7; maybe TRBD1 (5 bases). CDR1 SGHNT and CDR2 YYREEE come from the germline V gene (reference sequence). The length of the CDR3 is 12 residues. Deletions cut 3 bases from V and 3 bases from J, with 7 bases between. The CDR3 reads CASSSDSYEQYF. DNA for the CDR3: TGTGCCAGCAGCTCCGACAGCTACGAGCAGTACTTC.

The V gene is TRBV6-1, the J gene TRBJ1-6; 9 bases line up with TRBD1. This CDR3 comprises 14 residues. Trimming removed 4 bases from V and 7 bases from J; junction bases left unmatched: 2. CDR1 MNHNS and CDR2 SASEGT come from the germline V gene. The CDR3 DNA reads as TGTGCCAGCAGTGGGGACAGGGACAATTCACCCCTCCACTTT. It yields the protein CASSGDRDNSPLHF.

The CDR3 bases are TGTGCCAGCAGCACTGGACAGGGGCAAACCTACGAGCAGTACTTC. This sequence encodes CASSTGQGQTYEQYF. V usage is TRBV6-6 and J usage is TRBJ2-7; the match to TRBD1 covers 9 bases. This CDR3 contains 15 residues. Germline values: CDR1 MNHNY, CDR2 SVGAGI (reference sequence). V was pared by 6 bases and J by 2 bases, with 8 bases of the junction left unmatched.

This clone has just a few counts. The chain joins TRBV5-5 to TRBJ1-5; D call uncertain. There are 14 residues in the CDR3. From germline, CDR1 is SGHKS and CDR2 YYEKEE (reference sequence). V was cut by 0 bases and J by 3 bases, with 7 bases left in between. CDR3 sequence: CASSLAQYNQPQHF. CDR3 coding DNA: TGTGCCAGCAGCTTGGCCCAGTACAATCAGCCCCAGCATTTT.

This chain links TRBV5-6 with TRBJ1-6; 7 bases align to TRBD1. Germline CDR1 and CDR2: SGHDT and YYEEEE. The V segment lost 4 bases and the J segment 4 bases; nucleotides outside the gene matches: 2. This CDR3 contains 14 residues. The CDR3 sequence: CASSVGQYNSPLHF. The CDR3 DNA is TGTGCCAGCAGCGTGGGACAGTATAATTCACCCCTCCACTTT.

The CDR3 DNA sequence: TGTGCCAGCAGCCGGGACCCGAAGGGGGATGGCTACACCTTC. Protein product: CASSRDPKGDGYTF. The chain uses TRBV7-9 and TRBJ1-2, with D possibly being TRBD1 (6 bases). Trimming removed 5 bases from V and 6 bases from J, with 16 bases in between. The length of the CDR3 is 14 residues. Germline-derived CDR1 and CDR2 are SEHNR and FQNEAQ (reference sequence). The full variable domain, completed using reference TRBV7-9 and TRBJ1-2, is DTGVSQNPRHKITKRGQNVTFRCDPISEHNRLYWYRQTLGQGPEFLTYFQNEAQLEKSRLLSDRFSAERPKGSFSTLEIQRTEQGDSAMYLCASSRDPKGDGYTFGSGTRLTVV.

This clone has only a few counts. This chain connects TRBV4-3 to TRBJ1-3, with 9 positions matching TRBD1. Germline V gives CDR1 LGHNA, CDR2 YSLEER. With V trimmed by 0 bases and J by 0 bases, 9 bases remained unmatched. The CDR3 is made up of 19 amino acids. The DNA of the CDR3 is TGCGCCAGCAGCCAAGAACCCAAGGGACAGGGTCTCTCTGGAAACACCATATATTTT. Translation gives CASSQEPKGQGLSGNTIYF.

The rearrangement uses TRBV4-1 and TRBJ2-3, with 9 nucleotides matching TRBD1. The germline V gene has CDR1 MGHRA and CDR2 YSYEKL. The CDR3 length is 16 residues. J gave up 6 bases and V 1 base, and 8 bases lay outside the gene matches. The CDR3 reads CASSQVGQGVGDTQYF. The CDR3 DNA sequence: TGCGCCAGCAGCCAAGTGGGACAGGGTGTTGGGGATACGCAGTATTTT.

The chain employs TRBV15 and TRBJ1-2, with a weak D call TRBD1 (5 bases). Germline V gene lookup returns CDR1 LNHNV and CDR2 YYDKDF (reference sequence). The CDR3 runs 16 residues. The V end was cut by 0 bases, the J end by 3 bases, with 14 bases between. This CDR3 reads CATSRDRAGRDYGYTF. The CDR3 DNA follows: TGTGCCACCAGCAGAGATAGGGCAGGGCGAGACTATGGCTACACCTTC.

The chain has TRBV28 and TRBJ2-7, with D perhaps TRBD2 (6 bases). Germline assignment: CDR1 MDHEN and CDR2 SYDVKM. The CDR3 runs to 13 residues. Trimming took 5 bases from V and 5 from J, leaving 13 bases between them. The CDR3 loop reads CASSEEGLDEQYF. For the CDR3, the DNA is TGTGCCAGCAGTGAGGAGGGGCTTGACGAGCAGTACTTC.

The V call is TRBV4-2, the J call TRBJ2-6, with 11 bases fitting TRBD1. The CDR3 extends over 17 amino acids. Per the germline V gene, CDR1 is LGHNA and CDR2 is YNFKEQ. After removal of 4 bases from V and 0 bases from J, the junction contained 2 bases not matched to a gene. The chain's CDR3 is CASSRDRGISGANVLTF. The DNA of the CDR3 is TGTGCCAGCAGCCGGGACAGGGGGATCTCTGGGGCCAACGTCCTGACTTTC.

As regards this clone: A junction boundary mismatches the germline segment, possibly from a read error. Other DNA sequences in the sample encode the same CDR3. The rearrangement joins TRBV7-3 to TRBJ2-5; 8 bases agree with TRBD1. The CDR3 consists of 13 residues. The germline V gene has CDR1 SGHTA and CDR2 FQGTGA. CDR3 DNA: TGCGCCAGCACCCGTCGACAGGGGGAGACCCAGTACTTC. Translated: CASTRRQGETQYF. The full variable domain, rest sourced from reference TRBV7-3 and TRBJ2-5, is GAGVSQTPSNKVTEKGKYVELRCDPISGHTALYWYRQSLGQGPEFLIYFQGTGAADDSGLPNDRFFAVRPEGSVSTLKIQRTERGDSAVYLCASTRRQGETQYFGPGTRLLVL.

The CDR3 DNA is TGTGCCAGCAGCACTGATCCTACTGGGGCCAACGTCCTGACTTTC. Its translation is CASSTDPTGANVLTF. The chain joins TRBV6-5 to TRBJ2-6; D is undetermined. CDR3 length equals 15 residues. V was trimmed by 6 bases and J by 2 bases, leaving 11 bases between them. Looked up from germline, CDR1 is MNHEY and CDR2 is SVGAGI.

This clone has only one observation. The genes are TRBV7-9 and TRBJ1-2; TRBD1 matches 11 bases. Germline CDR1 reads SEHNR; CDR2 reads FQNEAQ (reference sequence). This CDR3 is built from 18 residues. The V segment lost 4 bases and the J segment 3 bases; nucleotides outside the gene matches: 13. The CDR3 DNA sequence: TGTGCCAGCAGCTCATTAGGGGACAGGGGGGTTTTCGACTATGGCTACACCTTC. Translated: CASSSLGDRGVFDYGYTF.

This clone was found once. The chain recombines TRBV14 with TRBJ2-7, with 7 bases that match TRBD1. This CDR3 region has 15 residues. The J segment lost 3 bases and the V segment lost 6 bases, leaving 11 bases of the junction unmatched. The germline gives CDR1 SGHDN, CDR2 FVKESK. The CDR3 DNA reads as TGTGCCAGCAGACCGACAGGGAGCTACCTCTACGAGCAGTACTTC. Translated: CASRPTGSYLYEQYF.

The J gene is TRBJ1-5, the V gene TRBV19, with D uncertain. Germline V gene data show CDR1 as LNHDA and CDR2 as SQIVND (reference sequence). The CDR3 loop spans 16 amino acids. V was shortened by 0 bases and J by 5 bases, with 14 bases between the two germline ends. The CDR3: CASSIDRTVAYQPQHF. In DNA form, the CDR3 reads TGTGCCAGTAGTATAGATCGTACCGTAGCGTATCAGCCCCAGCATTTT. The complete variable domain, with remaining parts taken from reference TRBV19 and TRBJ1-5, reads DGGITQSPKYLFRKEGQNVTLSCEQNLNHDAMYWYRQDPGQGLRLIYYSQIVNDFQKGDIAEGYSVSREKKESFPLTVTSAQKNPTAFYLCASSIDRTVAYQPQHFGDGTRLSIL.

V usage is TRBV25-1 and J usage is TRBJ2-7; TRBD2 agrees at 11 bases. The CDR3 loop spans 16 amino acids. Germline CDR1 reads MGHDK; CDR2 reads SYGVNS. V shed 3 bases, J shed 1 base, and the junction held 5 bases outside the gene matches. This CDR3 is CASSEMTSGASYEQYF. The CDR3 DNA reads as TGTGCCAGCAGTGAGATGACTAGCGGGGCGTCCTACGAGCAGTACTTC.

The chain combines TRBV7-2 with TRBJ2-3, with D maybe TRBD1 (5 bases). V lost 2 bases and J lost 2, with 11 bases in between. Germline loops: CDR1 SGHTA, CDR2 FQGNSA. The CDR3 consists of 15 residues. This CDR3 is CASSLSVRDTDTQYF. DNA for the CDR3: TGTGCCAGCAGCTTATCGGTCAGGGACACAGATACGCAGTATTTT.